This entry lists 14 T cell receptor beta chains sequenced from one sample in a study of blood T cell repertoires in COVID-19. Assay used: immunoSEQ multiplex PCR; TCRdb lists only in-frame clones, some missing. The profile shows fewer than 120,000 clones, more than 75% of them singletons. The sequencing input was peripheral blood. Receptor source: a woman aged 45 to 65 with acute or convalescent COVID-19.

This clone was detected a few times. The chain has TRBV25-1 and TRBJ1-3; D call uncertain. The CDR3 is 17 amino acids. The germline V gene has CDR1 MGHDK and CDR2 SYGVNS. V lost 7 bases, J lost 1 base, and 20 bases lay in between. The CDR3 DNA is TGTGCCAGCATGGGTGGGCCGCGCCGTGGGTCTGGAAACACCATATATTTT. Its protein is CASMGGPRRGSGNTIYF.

This clone was recorded only once. The chain has TRBV7-8 and TRBJ1-1; 7 nucleotides align to TRBD1. Germline lookup yields CDR1 SGHVS and CDR2 FQNEAQ. V shed 5 bases, J shed 4 bases, and the junction held 7 bases outside the gene matches. The CDR3 covers 14 residues. CDR3: CASSPRQGPTEAFF. The CDR3 DNA reads as TGTGCCAGCAGCCCCCGACAGGGACCCACTGAAGCTTTCTTT.

The CDR3 DNA sequence: TGTGCCACCGCGGGGGACAGGGGGCTTTATGGCTACACCTTC. As protein: CATAGDRGLYGYTF. This chain links TRBV6-5 with TRBJ1-2, with 12 positions matching TRBD1. Germline CDR1 MNHEY, CDR2 SVGAGI. The ends lost 10 bases at V and 5 bases at J; junction bases unmatched: 8. CDR3 length equals 14 residues.

This clone was seen just once. V usage is TRBV5-1 and J usage is TRBJ2-6; possible D gene TRBD1, 5 bases. The CDR3 contains 19 residues. Germline CDR1 reads SGHRS; CDR2 reads YFSETQ. The ends were cut back, 0 bases at V and 0 bases at J, with 16 bases in the middle. CDR3 bases: TGCGCCAGCAGCTTGGGCCAGGGTTCGGTCCTCTCTGGGGCCAACGTCCTGACTTTC. Residues: CASSLGQGSVLSGANVLTF.

The chain carries TRBV29-1 and TRBJ2-7, with D possibly TRBD1 on 5 matching bases. The CDR3 sequence is 12 residues long. V was trimmed by 4 bases and J by 7 bases, leaving 14 bases between them. Germline lookup yields CDR1 SQVTM and CDR2 ANQGSEA. As DNA, the CDR3 is TGCAGCGTTGGACAGTGGGAACAAGAGCAGTACTTC. It is translated as CSVGQWEQEQYF.

The chain links TRBV4-1 to TRBJ2-2, with 10 bases aligning to TRBD2. CDR3 length: 18 residues. Germline trimming cut 0 bases from V and 5 bases from J; bases unmatched to any gene: 9. Germline lookup yields CDR1 MGHRA and CDR2 YSYEKL. The CDR3 coding sequence is TGCGCCAGCAGCCAAGATCGAGGACAGCGGGGGGGGACCGGGGAGCTGTTTTTT. Encoded protein: CASSQDRGQRGGTGELFF.

V gene TRBV6-6 combines with J gene TRBJ1-6; possible D gene TRBD1, 5 bases. Germline V gene lookup returns CDR1 MNHNY and CDR2 SVGAGI (reference sequence). V lost 11 bases, J lost 5 bases, and 13 bases lay in between. This CDR3 comprises 13 residues. The CDR3 here is CASRGSDNSPLHF. The DNA for the CDR3 is TGTGCCTCAAGGGGCAGTGATAATTCACCCCTCCACTTT.

In DNA form, the CDR3 reads TGTGCCAGCTCACCACCTGGCGGCAGGGTGGGTTCTGGGGCCAACGTCCTGACTTTC. The encoded protein is CASSPPGGRVGSGANVLTF. V gene TRBV18 combines with J gene TRBJ2-6, with D perhaps TRBD1 (5 bases). This CDR3 is built from 19 residues. CDR1 is KGHSH and CDR2 is LQKENI in the germline V gene. Trimming pared 0 bases from V and 1 base from J, leaving 16 bases between.

The chain links TRBV5-4 to TRBJ1-1; D might be TRBD1 (6 bases). This CDR3 is built from 13 residues. The germline gives CDR1 SGHNT, CDR2 YYREEE (reference sequence). The V and J ends lost 3 bases and 1 base respectively, with 7 bases between them. The CDR3 reads CASSWGQNTEAFF. CDR3 bases: TGTGCCAGCAGCTGGGGACAGAACACTGAAGCTTTCTTT.

This clone has only one observation. The rearrangement joins TRBV2 to TRBJ2-5, with 8 bases fitting TRBD1. The CDR3 is made up of 16 amino acids. In germline, CDR1 is SNHLY, CDR2 FYNNEI. Trimming at V came to 4 bases and at J to 7 bases, leaving 14 bases not matched to a gene. The CDR3 DNA sequence: TGTGCCAGCAGTGTAACAAGGGGGACAGGATTGGGGACCCAGTACTTC. This codes for CASSVTRGTGLGTQYF.

The chain joins TRBV6-1 to TRBJ2-7, with TRBD2 identical over 7 bases. Germline CDR1 is MNHNS and CDR2 is SASEGT. After removal of 2 bases from V and 3 bases from J, the junction contained 7 bases not matched to a gene. The CDR3 spans 15 residues. The CDR3 region has the DNA TGTGCCAGCAGTGAAAAAGGCGGGAGTTTCTACGAGCAGTACTTC. Residues: CASSEKGGSFYEQYF.

The chain has TRBV4-1 and TRBJ2-7; TRBD1 agrees at 7 bases. Germline V gene lookup returns CDR1 MGHRA and CDR2 YSYEKL. CDR3 length: 12 amino acids. V was pared by 4 bases and J by 6 bases, with 3 bases of the junction left unmatched. For the CDR3, the DNA is TGCGCCAGCAGCCTCGACAGGGCCGAGCAGTACTTC. It encodes CASSLDRAEQYF.

The chain has TRBV7-2 and TRBJ2-1, with 9 nucleotides matching TRBD2. After removal of 1 base from V and 7 bases from J, the junction contained 11 bases not matched to a gene. CDR3 length: 17 amino acids. The germline V gene has CDR1 SGHTA and CDR2 FQGNSA. CDR3 DNA: TGTGCCAGCAGCTTAGATGGTAGCGGGAGATTTGGTAATGAGCAGTTCTTC. This encodes CASSLDGSGRFGNEQFF.

This clone appeared a single time. This chain uses TRBV6-1 with TRBJ2-7, with D unresolved. The V and J ends lost 3 bases and 2 bases respectively, with 8 bases between them. Germline V lookup: CDR1 MNHNS, CDR2 SASEGT. The CDR3 is 13 residues long. The CDR3 DNA reads TGTGCCAGCAGTGACAACACCCCCTACGAGCAGTACTTC. This sequence encodes CASSDNTPYEQYF.